The present TCR beta chain was sequenced within a study of blood T cell repertoires in COVID-19. Background on the study: Samples representing acute and convalescent COVID-19 were sourced from the United States, Italy and Spain. In each case, the material was cDNA or gDNA derived from T cells, B-cell-depleted T cells, or PBMCs.

Germline lookup yields CDR1 SNHLY and CDR2 FYNNEI. V was clipped by 6 bases and J by 0 bases; unmatched bases: 2. This CDR3 is built from 14 residues. Study processing details: Quantification of nucleated cells was approximated via reference gene primer amplification. The table came from immunoSEQ multiplex PCR; TCRdb's copy has only in-frame clones and leaves some out. V and J calls and clone size are as listed in that table; D and trimming were resolved from the DNA. The data hold 140,000 or so clones, with about 80% observed a single time. The chain combines TRBV2 with TRBJ1-1; 9 bases line up with TRBD1. Sequenced: peripheral blood. This clonotype originated in a man aged 50-59 years with acute or convalescent COVID-19. CDR3 region: CASRGDRVNTEAFF. For the CDR3, the DNA is TGTGCCAGCAGGGGGGACAGGGTGAACACTGAAGCTTTCTTT.